The 11 T cell receptor beta chains in this list originate from one sample, sequenced in a study of blood T cell repertoires in COVID-19. Assay: immunoSEQ multiplex PCR; the TCRdb copy retains only in-frame clones and omits some. The sample holds roughly 100,000 clones, under 90% seen once. The sequenced sample was peripheral blood. The receptors originated from a human donor in a cohort sampled during active or convalescent COVID-19.

The rearrangement uses TRBV20-1 and TRBJ2-1; D not resolved. This CDR3 has 11 residues. The V end was cut by 2 bases, the J end by 7 bases, with 6 bases between. Germline CDR1 is DFQATT and CDR2 is SNEGSKA (reference sequence). The CDR3 protein is CSARQVNEQFF. CDR3 DNA sequence: TGCAGTGCTAGACAGGTAAATGAGCAGTTCTTC.

The CDR3 region has the DNA TGCGCCAGCAGCCATGGGGGGACTAGCTTAGATACGCAGTATTTT. Protein sequence: CASSHGGTSLDTQYF. This chain uses TRBV4-3 with TRBJ2-3, with 9 bases fitting TRBD2. The ends lost 3 bases at V and 5 bases at J; junction bases unmatched: 6. CDR1 is LGHNA and CDR2 is YSLEER in the germline V gene. The CDR3 length is 15 residues.

This chain joins TRBV5-6 and TRBJ2-7; D possibly corresponds to TRBD1 (7 bases). CDR3 size: 16 residues. Germline values: CDR1 SGHDT, CDR2 YYEEEE. The V and J ends lost 5 bases and 2 bases respectively, with 20 bases between them. The CDR3 sequence is CASSYEGAGSTYEQYF. The CDR3 DNA reads TGTGCCAGCAGTTACGAGGGGGCGGGATCAACCTACGAGCAGTACTTC.

This chain joins TRBV29-1 and TRBJ1-4; D not resolved. The ends were cut back, 4 bases at V and 8 bases at J, with 11 bases in the middle. Per germline, CDR1 SQVTM and CDR2 ANQGSEA. The CDR3 covers 12 residues. The CDR3 loop reads CSVARVGEKLFF. The DNA for the CDR3 is TGCAGCGTTGCGAGGGTGGGGGAAAAACTGTTTTTT.

The chain combines TRBV9 with TRBJ1-3; D may be TRBD1 (5 bases). Germline-derived CDR1 and CDR2 are SGDLS and YYNGEE. The germline V and J ends were trimmed by 3 bases and 3 bases, with 10 bases remaining between them. This CDR3 spans 14 amino acids. The CDR3 sequence: CASSGQGFGNTIYF. In DNA form, the CDR3 reads TGTGCCAGCAGCGGGCAGGGTTTTGGAAACACCATATATTTT.

The chain joins TRBV19 to TRBJ2-2, with D unclear. Germline loops: CDR1 LNHDA, CDR2 SQIVND (reference sequence). The V end was cut by 0 bases, the J end by 2 bases, with 7 bases between. This CDR3 comprises 15 residues. The CDR3 here is CASSIDARNTGELFF. The CDR3 DNA follows: TGTGCCAGTAGTATAGATGCCAGAAACACCGGGGAGCTGTTTTTT.

The CDR3 DNA is TGTGCCAGCAGCTTATTCACGGGAAGTGCCTCCGAGCAGTACTTC. The encoded protein is CASSLFTGSASEQYF. The rearrangement joins TRBV11-2 to TRBJ2-7; D may be TRBD2 (5 bases). CDR3 length: 15 residues. Looked up from germline, CDR1 is SGHAT and CDR2 is FQNNGV. V was cut by 2 bases and J by 6 bases, with 17 bases left in between.

This chain links TRBV6-5 with TRBJ1-4, with TRBD1 as a possible D gene (6 bases). Germline assignment: CDR1 MNHEY and CDR2 SVGAGI. Trimming stripped 6 bases from V and 4 bases from J, with 12 bases between. This CDR3 has 14 residues. The CDR3 loop is CASSPQGSNEKLFF. The CDR3 nucleotides are TGTGCCAGCAGCCCACAGGGTAGTAATGAAAAACTGTTTTTT.

The CDR3 bases are TGTGCCAGCAGCGGACAGGGGGACGTCAAAAACATTCAGTACTTC. This codes for CASSGQGDVKNIQYF. The chain links TRBV2 to TRBJ2-4, with 10 bases matching TRBD1. Germline values: CDR1 SNHLY, CDR2 FYNNEI. CDR3 length equals 15 residues. The V and J ends lost 6 bases and 3 bases, in that order; junction bases with no gene match: 5.

The V call is TRBV6-1, the J call TRBJ1-6, with TRBD1 as a possible D gene (6 bases). This CDR3 has 13 amino acids. Trimming left V 2 bases short and J 10 bases short, with 9 bases between. Germline loops: CDR1 MNHNS, CDR2 SASEGT. This chain's CDR3 is CASSEQGQSPLHF. CDR3 nucleotide sequence: TGTGCCAGCAGTGAACAGGGGCAATCACCCCTCCACTTT.

The rearrangement joins TRBV6-4 to TRBJ2-7; D perhaps matches TRBD2 (7 bases). In germline, CDR1 is MRHNA, CDR2 SNTAGT. Trimming took off 5 bases at V and 6 bases at J, with 17 bases between the two ends. This CDR3 is built from 14 residues. The CDR3 here is CASSRGGQSSEQYF. The CDR3 region has the DNA TGTGCCAGCAGTAGGGGGGGCCAAAGCAGCGAGCAGTACTTC.